This T cell receptor beta chain was captured in a study of shared clonotypes between healthy human individuals. This clone was counted a single time. The same CDR3 can be traced to other DNA sequences in this sample. The CDR3 covers 13 residues. Trimming removed 2 bases from V and 0 bases from J, with 3 bases in between. Germline CDR1 and CDR2: MDHEN and SYDVKM. Generated by immunoSEQ multiplex PCR, the TCRdb table keeps only in-frame clones and is missing some. The table has around 1.4 million clones, approximately 98.5% seen once. The TCR comes from a man under 40 in good health. The sequenced sample consisted of naive CD4+ T cells sorted from blood. Regarding subset: CD45RA+ positively selected. The V call is TRBV28, the J call TRBJ2-3; unclear D gene. CDR3 residues: CASSLPSTDTQYF. Here the CDR3 DNA reads TGTGCCAGCAGTTTACCGAGCACAGATACGCAGTATTTT.